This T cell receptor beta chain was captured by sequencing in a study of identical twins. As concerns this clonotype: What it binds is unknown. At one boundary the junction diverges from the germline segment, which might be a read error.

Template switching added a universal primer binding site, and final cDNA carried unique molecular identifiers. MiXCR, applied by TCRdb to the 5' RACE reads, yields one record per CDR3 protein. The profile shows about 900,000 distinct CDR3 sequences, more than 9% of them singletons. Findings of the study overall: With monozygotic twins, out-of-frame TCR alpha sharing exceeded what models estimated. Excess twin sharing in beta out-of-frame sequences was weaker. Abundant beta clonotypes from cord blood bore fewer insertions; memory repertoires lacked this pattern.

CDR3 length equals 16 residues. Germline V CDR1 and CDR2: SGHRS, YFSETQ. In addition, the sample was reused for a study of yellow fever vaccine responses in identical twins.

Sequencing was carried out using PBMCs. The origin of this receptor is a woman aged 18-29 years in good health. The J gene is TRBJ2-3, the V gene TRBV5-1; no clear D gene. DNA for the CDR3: TGCGCCTGCAGCTCCTACCCGAACGCCCGCACAGATACGCAGTATTTT. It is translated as CACSSYPNARTDTQYF.